Shown below are 10 T cell receptor beta chains from a single sample sequenced in a study of shared clonotypes between healthy human individuals. Terminally differentiated effector memory CD45RA+ cells were excluded from the naive CD8 cells, which were CD45RO-negative and positively selected for CCR7. Sequenced by immunoSEQ multiplex PCR; TCRdb stores in-frame clones only, minus some. The data show roughly 890,000 clones, nearly 95% seen once. The sequenced sample was naive CD8+ T cells sorted from blood. These receptors were collected from a man in his thirties or forties in good health.

This clone was seen once. This chain links TRBV19 with TRBJ1-2; D ambiguous. V lost 6 bases and J 7 bases, leaving 15 bases between the germline ends. The CDR3 extends over 13 amino acids. Germline loops: CDR1 LNHDA, CDR2 SQIVND (reference sequence). CDR3 DNA: TGTGCCAGTAGAGACCCCCGACGAGGTGGCTACACCTTC. It specifies CASRDPRRGGYTF.

The chain joins TRBV27 to TRBJ2-7; 7 bases align to TRBD2. V was clipped by 1 base and J by 2 bases; unmatched bases: 2. Germline assignment: CDR1 MNHEY and CDR2 SMNVEV (reference sequence). CDR3 length: 14 residues. CDR3 residues: CASSLWGGAYEQYF. DNA of the CDR3: TGTGCCAGCAGTTTATGGGGAGGGGCCTACGAGCAGTACTTC.

About this clone: Other DNA sequences of this sample code for an identical CDR3. The chain is built from TRBV9 and TRBJ2-1, with TRBD2 identical over 14 bases. The CDR3 extends over 15 amino acids. The trim removed 7 bases at V and 6 bases at J, leaving 6 bases unmatched. The germline V gene encodes CDR1 SGDLS and CDR2 YYNGEE. DNA for the CDR3: TGTGCCAGCTCTGGAGGGACTAGCGGGAGCAATGAGCAGTTCTTC. Its protein is CASSGGTSGSNEQFF.

This rearrangement joins TRBV5-6 to TRBJ2-1, with D uncertain. CDR1 and CDR2 from the germline V gene are SGHDT and YYEEEE. Trimming took off 6 bases at V and 6 bases at J, with 7 bases between the two ends. This CDR3 comprises 11 residues. The CDR3 region has the DNA TGTGCCAGCATCTTCCTCAATGAGCAGTTCTTC. Translating gives CASIFLNEQFF.

The rearrangement joins TRBV7-9 to TRBJ2-5; the D is unclear. The germline gives CDR1 SEHNR, CDR2 FQNEAQ (reference sequence). Trimming removed 5 bases from V and 0 bases from J, with 7 bases in between. This CDR3 spans 13 amino acids. In nucleotides, the CDR3 is TGTGCCAGCAGCCTACACGACCAAGAGACCCAGTACTTC. Amino acid sequence: CASSLHDQETQYF.

The rearrangement joins TRBV21-1 to TRBJ2-1; the listed D gene, TRBD1, was not tested against the DNA. TRBV21-1 has pseudogene status. This CDR3 is built from 16 residues. The CDR3 nucleotides read TGTGCCAGCAGCAAAGTGACGGCAGGTTCCTACAATGAGCAGTTCTTC. This gives the protein CASSKVTAGSYNEQFF.

A single count supports this clone. The rearrangement links TRBV10-3 to TRBJ2-7; D may match TRBD1 or TRBD2 (5 bases each). V was pared by 6 bases and J by 5 bases, with 17 bases between. Germline-derived CDR1 and CDR2 are ENHRY and SYGVKD. CDR3 length: 14 residues. The chain's CDR3 is CAIRTGPPPDEQYF. For the CDR3, the DNA is TGTGCCATCAGGACGGGACCCCCGCCGGACGAGCAGTACTTC.

V gene TRBV7-5 combines with J gene TRBJ2-6; the table names TRBD2, a call not compared with the DNA. TRBV7-5 is classified as a pseudogene. The CDR3 has 17 amino acids. The CDR3 is CARSLGRDSSGANVLTF. CDR3 sequence (DNA): TGTGCCAGAAGCTTAGGGAGGGACTCCTCTGGGGCCAACGTCCTGACTTTC.

V and J are TRBV29-1 and TRBJ2-2; 8 positions agree with TRBD1. J was trimmed by 1 base and V by 7 bases; bases with no gene match: 8. The CDR3 is 15 amino acids. Germline V gene lookup returns CDR1 SQVTM and CDR2 ANQGSEA. CDR3 nucleotide sequence: TGCAGCGCATTATCGACAGGGGAGAACACCGGGGAGCTGTTTTTT. Translated: CSALSTGENTGELFF.

V gene TRBV7-8 combines with J gene TRBJ2-2; D remains unclear. CDR1 is SGHVS, CDR2 FQNEAQ, per germline. Trimming removed 7 bases from V and 5 bases from J, with 8 bases in between. The CDR3 has 12 amino acids. CDR3 nucleotide sequence: TGTGCCAGCACCTGGGGAACCGGGGAGCTGTTTTTT. This sequence encodes CASTWGTGELFF.